This T cell receptor (beta chain) was profiled in a study of identifying expanded T cells in peripheral blood. Clones were read by immunoSEQ multiplex PCR, and TCRdb kept only the in-frame ones, dropping some. The sample holds 90,000 to 95,000 clones, roughly 90% seen once. Study results and caveats: Clone count variance between roughly 2-week samples rose with total template count.

V shed 7 bases and J shed 6 bases, with 13 bases lying between them. Germline V gene sequence: CDR1 SGDLS, CDR2 YYNGEE. The CDR3 extends over 12 amino acids. As concerns this clone: Its antigen is still unknown.

The source of this sequence is a person aged 18 to 70 in good health. This sequence joins TRBV9 and TRBJ1-1, with D uncertain. Sequenced material: blood. CDR3 DNA: TGTGCCAGCTCCCCGTATCAATCTGAAGCTTTCTTT. Its protein product is CASSPYQSEAFF.